One and the same sample provided the 22 T cell receptor beta chains below, sequenced in a study of cytomegalovirus exposure and HLA in healthy donors. Assay used: immunoSEQ multiplex PCR; TCRdb lists only in-frame clones, some missing. Among fewer than 200,000 clones listed, roughly 86% were seen once. The sample comprised PBMCs. Source of these receptors: a man younger than 40 in good health and CMV-seropositive.

The chain carries TRBV4-3 and TRBJ1-1; unclear D gene. Germline values: CDR1 LGHNA, CDR2 YSLEER. This CDR3 spans 15 amino acids. The V end was cut by 0 bases, the J end by 1 base, with 9 bases between. The CDR3 spells CASSQEFSGNTEAFF. The CDR3 bases are TGCGCCAGCAGCCAAGAATTTTCAGGGAACACTGAAGCTTTCTTT.

J is TRBJ2-7 and V is TRBV27; D uncertain. Germline V gene lookup returns CDR1 MNHEY and CDR2 SMNVEV (reference sequence). This CDR3 comprises 12 residues. V lost 6 bases, J lost 3 bases, and 9 bases lay in between. As DNA, the CDR3 is TGTGCCAGCAGCTCGCCGGGCTACGAGCAGTACTTC. Its protein is CASSSPGYEQYF.

The CDR3 DNA follows: TGTGCCAGCAGTGATCCTCAGGGGGGAGAGACCCAGTACTTC. It is translated as CASSDPQGGETQYF. J is TRBJ2-5 and V is TRBV6-4, with a weak D call TRBD1 (7 bases). This CDR3 spans 14 amino acids. Germline V gene data show CDR1 as MRHNA and CDR2 as SNTAGT. Deletions cut 3 bases from V and 4 bases from J, with 12 bases between.

In nucleotides, the CDR3 is TGTGCCAGCAGCTCCCCAGGACTAGCGGTTAGCTACGAGCAGTACTTC. The encoded protein is CASSSPGLAVSYEQYF. The rearrangement links TRBV7-2 to TRBJ2-7; TRBD2 matches at 10 bases. Germline V gene lookup returns CDR1 SGHTA and CDR2 FQGNSA. The CDR3 covers 16 residues. V lost 4 bases and J lost 3; bases outside the gene matches: 9.

V gene TRBV19 combines with J gene TRBJ2-4; 8 bases fit TRBD1. V shed 5 bases and J 5 bases; nucleotides not matched to a gene: 8. Germline-derived CDR1 and CDR2 are LNHDA and SQIVND (reference sequence). The CDR3 is made up of 15 amino acids. CDR3 DNA sequence: TGTGCCAGTAGTGCGGTATCGACAGGGGAAAACATTCAGTACTTC. This gives the protein CASSAVSTGENIQYF. The full variable domain, completed using reference TRBV19 and TRBJ2-4, is DGGITQSPKYLFRKEGQNVTLSCEQNLNHDAMYWYRQDPGQGLRLIYYSQIVNDFQKGDIAEGYSVSREKKESFPLTVTSAQKNPTAFYLCASSAVSTGENIQYFGAGTRLSVL.

The rearrangement uses TRBV5-4 and TRBJ2-7; 10 nucleotides align to TRBD2. CDR1 SGHNT and CDR2 YYREEE come from the germline V gene (reference sequence). The CDR3 sequence is 14 residues long. V shed 1 base and J 4 bases; nucleotides not matched to a gene: 2. The CDR3 bases are TGTGCCAGCAGCTTGCCTAGCGGGAGTTACGAGCAGTACTTC. The encoded protein is CASSLPSGSYEQYF.

This chain uses TRBV28 with TRBJ2-7, with 9 bases that match TRBD2. The V gene's germline CDR1 is MDHEN and CDR2 SYDVKM. The junction had 5 bases not matched to a gene; V was cut back by 5 bases and J by 3 bases. The CDR3 runs to 14 residues. Here the CDR3 DNA reads TGTGCCAGCAGTCTTCTAGCGGGGAACTACGAGCAGTACTTC. Translated: CASSLLAGNYEQYF.

CDR3 sequence: CASSPGGRLGNQPQHF. The CDR3 DNA reads as TGTGCCAGCAGCCCGGGGGGGAGATTGGGGAATCAGCCCCAGCATTTT. The chain uses TRBV5-8 and TRBJ1-5, with a possible D match to TRBD1 (5 bases). CDR1 is SGHTS, CDR2 YDEGEE, per germline. CDR3 length equals 16 residues. V was cut by 4 bases and J by 4 bases, with 18 bases left in between.

The chain combines TRBV5-1 with TRBJ2-5, with 9 bases identical to TRBD2. Losses at the gene ends were 2 bases for V and 0 bases for J; bases not matched to a gene: 8. Germline values: CDR1 SGHRS, CDR2 YFSETQ. The CDR3 spans 17 residues. The CDR3 protein is CASSLSRAGGNQETQYF. In nucleotides, the CDR3 is TGCGCCAGCAGCTTAAGCCGAGCGGGGGGAAACCAAGAGACCCAGTACTTC.

The chain carries TRBV15 and TRBJ1-2, with 7 nucleotides matching TRBD1. Germline trimming cut 7 bases from V and 4 bases from J; bases unmatched to any gene: 3. CDR1 and CDR2 from the germline V gene are LNHNV and YYDKDF (reference sequence). The length of the CDR3 is 12 residues. CDR3 sequence reads: CATKGDSYGYTF. CDR3 sequence (DNA): TGTGCCACCAAAGGGGACAGCTATGGCTACACCTTC.

The chain couples TRBV11-3 to TRBJ2-7; no firm D call. The CDR3 runs 12 residues. Trimming cost V 2 bases and J 3 bases, with 5 bases left between them. Germline assignment: CDR1 SGHNT and CDR2 YENEEA. The CDR3: CASSLNSYEQYF. CDR3 DNA: TGTGCCAGCAGCTTAAACAGCTACGAGCAGTACTTC.

The V call is TRBV11-3, the J call TRBJ1-2; no definite D call. The CDR3 runs 14 residues. Germline CDR1 reads SGHNT; CDR2 reads YENEEA. V was pared by 1 base and J by 8 bases, with 14 bases between. The CDR3 sequence: CASSLGNDRGGYTF. The CDR3 DNA follows: TGTGCCAGCAGCTTAGGTAACGACCGGGGAGGCTACACCTTC. The full variable domain, with the rest looked up from reference TRBV11-3 and TRBJ1-2, is EAGVVQSPRYKIIEKKQPVAFWCNPISGHNTLYWYLQNLGQGPELLIRYENEEAVDDSQLPKDRFSAERLKGVDSTLKIQPAELGDSAVYLCASSLGNDRGGYTFGSGTRLTVV.

This sequence joins TRBV6-6 and TRBJ1-5; a possible D gene is TRBD1 (5 bases). Between the trimmed V and J ends, which lost 2 bases and 0 bases, there was a span of 11 bases. CDR3 size: 16 residues. CDR1 and CDR2 (germline): MNHNY, SVGAGI (reference sequence). Here the CDR3 DNA reads TGTGCCAGCAGTTACGGGGGGTCCTATAGCAATCAGCCCCAGCATTTT. Protein sequence: CASSYGGSYSNQPQHF.

CDR3 in amino acids: CASSQPTGVETQYF. DNA for the CDR3: TGTGCCAGCAGCCAGCCGACAGGGGTGGAGACCCAGTACTTC. This chain connects TRBV14 to TRBJ2-5; 8 positions agree with TRBD1. Germline assignment: CDR1 SGHDN and CDR2 FVKESK. V lost 3 bases, J lost 5 bases, and 5 bases stayed unmatched. CDR3 length: 14 residues.

Only one count was recorded for this clone. The chain employs TRBV7-9 and TRBJ2-5; 8 bases match TRBD2. There are 14 residues in the CDR3. The germline V gene has CDR1 SEHNR and CDR2 FQNEAQ (reference sequence). The ends lost 5 bases at V and 5 bases at J; junction bases unmatched: 7. CDR3 protein: CASSPGTRDETQYF. The CDR3 coding sequence is TGTGCCAGCAGCCCCGGGACTAGGGATGAGACCCAGTACTTC.

The chain has TRBV30 and TRBJ1-4; possible D gene TRBD1, 5 bases. Germline loops: CDR1 GTSNPN, CDR2 SVGIG (reference sequence). V lost 3 bases, J lost 3 bases, and 11 bases lay in between. This CDR3 region has 14 residues. Here the CDR3 reads CAWRSGRANEKLFF. The CDR3 DNA reads TGTGCCTGGAGATCGGGCAGGGCTAATGAAAAACTGTTTTTT.

This clone was observed a single time. The J gene is TRBJ1-2, the V gene TRBV25-1, with a weak D call TRBD1 (5 bases). Between the trimmed V and J ends, which lost 2 bases and 5 bases, there was a span of 9 bases. The CDR3 runs to 13 residues. CDR1 is MGHDK and CDR2 is SYGVNS in the germline V gene. In DNA, the CDR3 is TGTGCCAGCAGTGAACCAGGGTGGTATGGCTACACCTTC. This codes for CASSEPGWYGYTF.

The chain is built from TRBV6-5 and TRBJ2-7; TRBD1 matches 7 bases. With 3 bases clipped from V and 6 bases from J, the junction kept 8 bases outside the gene matches. The CDR3 runs 14 residues. Germline assignment: CDR1 MNHEY and CDR2 SVGAGI. CDR3: CASSYLPGQVEQYF. CDR3 in DNA: TGTGCCAGCAGTTATCTCCCTGGACAGGTCGAGCAGTACTTC.

The V call is TRBV7-3, the J call TRBJ2-7; possible D gene TRBD1, 6 bases. The V gene's germline CDR1 is SGHTA and CDR2 FQGTGA. V lost 0 bases, J lost 0 bases, and 12 bases lay in between. The CDR3 is 16 amino acids. The CDR3, as DNA: TGTGCCAGCAGCTTAACGGGTGGGGGCAACTCCTACGAGCAGTACTTC. Translated: CASSLTGGGNSYEQYF.

This chain uses TRBV30 with TRBJ2-2; D unclear. With 2 bases removed from V and 7 bases from J, the gap between germline ends came to 11 bases. This CDR3 spans 13 amino acids. CDR1 and CDR2 (germline): GTSNPN, SVGIG (reference sequence). The CDR3 DNA sequence: TGTGCCTGGAGTCCCCAAGGCAGCGGGGAGCTGTTTTTT. This gives the protein CAWSPQGSGELFF.

Only one count was recorded for this clone. The V gene is TRBV5-1, the J gene TRBJ2-3, with 12 bases aligning to TRBD2. V lost 4 bases to trimming and J lost 3 bases; unmatched junction nucleotides: 3. This CDR3 spans 15 amino acids. CDR1 and CDR2 from the germline V gene are SGHRS and YFSETQ. CDR3 region: CASSRTSGTTDTQYF. The CDR3 coding sequence is TGCGCCAGCAGCCGGACTAGCGGGACAACAGATACGCAGTATTTT.

The chain uses TRBV6-6 and TRBJ1-1; the D is unclear. The ends were cut back, 5 bases at V and 1 base at J, with 14 bases in the middle. CDR1 and CDR2 from the germline V gene are MNHNY and SVGAGI (reference sequence). The CDR3 length is 15 residues. This chain's CDR3 is CASSPLGRTNTEAFF. CDR3 DNA: TGTGCCAGCAGTCCGCTAGGGCGGACGAACACTGAAGCTTTCTTT.